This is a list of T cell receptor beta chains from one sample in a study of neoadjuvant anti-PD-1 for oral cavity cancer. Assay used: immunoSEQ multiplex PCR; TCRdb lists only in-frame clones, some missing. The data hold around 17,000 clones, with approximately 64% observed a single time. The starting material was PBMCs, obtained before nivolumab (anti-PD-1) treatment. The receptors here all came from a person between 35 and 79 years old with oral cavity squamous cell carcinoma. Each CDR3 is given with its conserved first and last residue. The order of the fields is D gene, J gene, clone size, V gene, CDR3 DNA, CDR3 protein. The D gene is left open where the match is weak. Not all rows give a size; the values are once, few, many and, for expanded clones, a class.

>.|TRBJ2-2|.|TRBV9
TGTGCCAGCAGCGCTGGAGGACGGGATCGCACCGGGGAGCTGTTTTTT
CASSAGGRDRTGELFF
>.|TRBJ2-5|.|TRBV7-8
TGTGCCAGCACCCCTTACGAGCCGGGGGCGGACCAGTACTTC
CASTPYEPGADQYF
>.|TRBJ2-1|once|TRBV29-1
TGCAGCGGTGGACTTTTCCCCTCCTACAATGAGCAGTTCTTC
CSGGLFPSYNEQFF
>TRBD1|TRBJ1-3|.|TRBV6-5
TGTGCCAGCAGTGGGACAGGGAACGGAAACACCATATATTTT
CASSGTGNGNTIYF
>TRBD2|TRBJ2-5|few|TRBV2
TGTGCCAGCAGTGGGACTAGTAGTCGTGAGACCCAGTACTTC
CASSGTSSRETQYF
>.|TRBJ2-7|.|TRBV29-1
TGCAGCGTTGCCGCAAGCTCCTACGAGCAGTACTTC
CSVAASSYEQYF
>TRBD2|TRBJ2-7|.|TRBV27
TGTGCCAGCAGCCCTCTAGCGGGAGGGCGTCACGAGCAGTACTTC
CASSPLAGGRHEQYF
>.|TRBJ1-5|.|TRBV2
TGTGCCAGCAGTGAAGTAGTCGGGAATCAGCCCCAGCATTTT
CASSEVVGNQPQHF
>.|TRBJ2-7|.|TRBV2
TGTGCCAGCAGTCGGGACCAATCCTACGAGCAGTACTTC
CASSRDQSYEQYF
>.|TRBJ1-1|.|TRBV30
TGTGCCTGGAGTTACTTGCAGAACACTGAAGCTTTCTTT
CAWSYLQNTEAFF
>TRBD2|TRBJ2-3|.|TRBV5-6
TGTGCCAGCAGCCCGCAGGGACTAGCGGGAGACACAGATACGCAGTATTTT
CASSPQGLAGDTDTQYF
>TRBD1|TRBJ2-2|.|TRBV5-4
TGTGCCAGCAGCCTCGACAGGGGCGGGGAGCTGTTTTTT
CASSLDRGGELFF
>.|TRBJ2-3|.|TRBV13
TGTGCCAGCAGAAGTACAGGGTCGAGGACAGATACGCAGTATTTT
CASRSTGSRTDTQYF